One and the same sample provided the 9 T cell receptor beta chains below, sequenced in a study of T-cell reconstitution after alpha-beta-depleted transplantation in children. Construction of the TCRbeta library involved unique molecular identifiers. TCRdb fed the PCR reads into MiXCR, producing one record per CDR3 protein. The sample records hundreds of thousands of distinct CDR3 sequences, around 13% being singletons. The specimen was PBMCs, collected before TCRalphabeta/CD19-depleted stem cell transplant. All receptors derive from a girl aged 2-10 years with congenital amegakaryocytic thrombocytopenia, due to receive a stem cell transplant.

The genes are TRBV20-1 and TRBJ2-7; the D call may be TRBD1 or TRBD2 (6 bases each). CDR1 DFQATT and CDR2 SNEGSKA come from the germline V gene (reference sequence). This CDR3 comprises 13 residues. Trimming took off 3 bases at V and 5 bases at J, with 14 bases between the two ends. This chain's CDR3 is CSARGASEHEQYF. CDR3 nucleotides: TGCAGTGCTAGGGGGGCTAGCGAGCACGAGCAGTACTTC.

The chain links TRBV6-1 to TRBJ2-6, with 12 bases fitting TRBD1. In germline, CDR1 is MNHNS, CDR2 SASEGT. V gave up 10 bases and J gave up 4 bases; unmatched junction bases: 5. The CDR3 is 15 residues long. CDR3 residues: CAKGQGALGANVLTF. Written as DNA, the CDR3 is TGTGCCAAGGGACAGGGGGCTTTAGGGGCCAACGTCCTGACTTTC.

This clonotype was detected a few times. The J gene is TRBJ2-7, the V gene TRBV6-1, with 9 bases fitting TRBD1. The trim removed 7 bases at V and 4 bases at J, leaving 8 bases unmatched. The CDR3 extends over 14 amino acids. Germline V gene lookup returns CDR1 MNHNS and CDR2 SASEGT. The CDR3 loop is CASTRTGVGYEQYF. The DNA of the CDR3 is TGTGCCAGCACCCGGACAGGGGTCGGATACGAGCAGTACTTC.

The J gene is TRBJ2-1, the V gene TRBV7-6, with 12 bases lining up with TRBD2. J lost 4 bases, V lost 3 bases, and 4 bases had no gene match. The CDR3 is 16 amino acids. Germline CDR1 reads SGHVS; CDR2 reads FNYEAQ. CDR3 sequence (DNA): TGTGCCAGCAGCTTTTCTAGCGGGAGGGTGTACAATGAGCAGTTCTTC. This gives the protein CASSFSSGRVYNEQFF.

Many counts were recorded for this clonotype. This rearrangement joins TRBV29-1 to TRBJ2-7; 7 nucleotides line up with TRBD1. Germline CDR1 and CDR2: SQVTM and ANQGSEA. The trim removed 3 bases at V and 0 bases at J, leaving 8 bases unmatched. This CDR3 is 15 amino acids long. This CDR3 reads CSVDSFGQDSYEQYF. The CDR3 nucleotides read TGCAGCGTTGACAGTTTTGGACAGGACTCCTACGAGCAGTACTTC.

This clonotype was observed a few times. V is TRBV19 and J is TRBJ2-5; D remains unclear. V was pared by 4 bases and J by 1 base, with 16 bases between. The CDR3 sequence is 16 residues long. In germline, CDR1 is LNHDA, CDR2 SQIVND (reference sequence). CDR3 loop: CASSTRTSPIQETQYF. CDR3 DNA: TGTGCCAGTAGTACCCGGACGTCGCCGATCCAAGAGACCCAGTACTTC. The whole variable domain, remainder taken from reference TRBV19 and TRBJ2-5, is DGGITQSPKYLFRKEGQNVTLSCEQNLNHDAMYWYRQDPGQGLRLIYYSQIVNDFQKGDIAEGYSVSREKKESFPLTVTSAQKNPTAFYLCASSTRTSPIQETQYFGPGTRLLVL.

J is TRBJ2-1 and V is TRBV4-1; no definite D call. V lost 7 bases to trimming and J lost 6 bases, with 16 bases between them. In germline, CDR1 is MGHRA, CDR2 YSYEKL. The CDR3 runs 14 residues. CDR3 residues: CASKAVILRNEQFF. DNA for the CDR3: TGCGCCAGCAAGGCCGTTATCCTCCGCAATGAGCAGTTCTTC.

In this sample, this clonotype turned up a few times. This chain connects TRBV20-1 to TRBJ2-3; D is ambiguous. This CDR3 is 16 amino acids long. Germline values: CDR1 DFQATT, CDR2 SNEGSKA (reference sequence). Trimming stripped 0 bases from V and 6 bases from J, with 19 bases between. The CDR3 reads CSARDSSPVGLDTQYF. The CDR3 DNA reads TGCAGTGCTAGAGATTCGTCCCCAGTCGGGTTGGATACGCAGTATTTT.

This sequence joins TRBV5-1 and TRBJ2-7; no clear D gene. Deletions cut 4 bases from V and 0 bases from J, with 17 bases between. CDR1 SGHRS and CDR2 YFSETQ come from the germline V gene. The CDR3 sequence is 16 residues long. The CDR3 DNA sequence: TGCGCCAGCAGCGAAGCCCCGGGCCCGGGCTCCTACGAGCAGTACTTC. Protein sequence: CASSEAPGPGSYEQYF.